This T cell receptor (beta chain) originates from a study of T cells in Graves' hyperthyroidism and ophthalmopathy. A NOSPECS grade of at least 4, a Clinical Activity Score of at least 3 and duration under 3 months were recorded in ophthalmopathy patients. RNA transcripts served as the template for amplifying TCR beta CDR3 regions. When the TCR CDR3 underwent first-round RT-PCR, the HTBI primer set was used. TCRdb itself ran the multiplex PCR reads through MiXCR, one entry per CDR3 protein. The repertoire holds about 380,000 distinct CDR3 sequences, with around 18% as singletons. Germline V gene lookup returns CDR1 LGHDT and CDR2 YNNKEL (reference sequence). CDR3 length: 17 residues. The junction had 13 bases not matched to a gene; V was cut back by 4 bases and J by 7 bases. This clonotype has only a few counts.

The rearrangement uses TRBV3-1 and TRBJ2-2; 9 nucleotides line up with TRBD1. Sequenced input: blood. This receptor was obtained from a man aged 18 to 29 with Graves' ophthalmopathy. CDR3 DNA sequence: TGTGCCAGCAGCCCCCACCCGGACAGGGGATTTGGCGGGGAGCTGTTTTTT. Translation gives CASSPHPDRGFGGELFF.